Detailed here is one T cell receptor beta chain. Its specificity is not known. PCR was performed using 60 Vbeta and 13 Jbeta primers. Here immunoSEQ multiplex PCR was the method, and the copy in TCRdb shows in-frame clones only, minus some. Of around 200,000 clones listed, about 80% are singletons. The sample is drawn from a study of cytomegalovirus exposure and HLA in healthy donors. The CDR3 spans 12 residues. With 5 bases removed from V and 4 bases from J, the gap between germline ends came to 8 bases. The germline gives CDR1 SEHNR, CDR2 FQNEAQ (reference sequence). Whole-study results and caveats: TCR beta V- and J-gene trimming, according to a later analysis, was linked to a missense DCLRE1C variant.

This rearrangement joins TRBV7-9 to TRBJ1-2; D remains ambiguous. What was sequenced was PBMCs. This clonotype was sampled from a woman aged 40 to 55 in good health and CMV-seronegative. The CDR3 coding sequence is TGTGCCAGCAGCCCCACAGCCTATGGCTACACCTTC. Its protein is CASSPTAYGYTF.